This T cell receptor beta chain is from a study of spatial heterogeneity in lung cancer. Time point in this sample: sample taken at primary tumor resection. Each CDR3 protein gets one entry after TCRdb re-called the 5' RACE reads with MiXCR. The sample has some 16,000 distinct CDR3 sequences; around 6.8% are singletons. Findings and caveats of the study: Mutation tallies in tumors tracked expanded intratumoral alpha and beta TCR counts. Coverage was estimated at around 7.3% of tumor T cells for alpha chains and roughly 12% for beta chains.

This clonotype was observed at least ten times. Antigen: not known. V shed 4 bases and J shed 3 bases, with 12 bases lying between them. CDR3 size: 14 residues. This specimen was lung tumor tissue, taken at surgery. This chain links TRBV12-3 or TRBV12-4 with TRBJ1-1; D is uncertain. The TCR comes from a female donor with early-stage non-small cell lung cancer. CDR3 coding DNA: TGTGCCAGCAGTTGGGAGGGTCAGGACACTGAAGCTTTCTTT. This translates into CASSWEGQDTEAFF.